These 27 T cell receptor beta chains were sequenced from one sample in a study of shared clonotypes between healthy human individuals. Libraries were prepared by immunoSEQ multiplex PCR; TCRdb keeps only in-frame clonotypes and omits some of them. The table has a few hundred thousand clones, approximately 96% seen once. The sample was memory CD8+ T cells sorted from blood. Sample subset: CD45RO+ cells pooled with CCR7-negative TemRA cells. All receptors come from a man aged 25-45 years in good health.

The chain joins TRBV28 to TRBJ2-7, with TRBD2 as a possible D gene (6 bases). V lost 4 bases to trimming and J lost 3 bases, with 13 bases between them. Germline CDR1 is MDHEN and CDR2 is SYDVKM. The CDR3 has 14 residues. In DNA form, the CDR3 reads TGTGCCAGCAGTTCGGGACTGGGACTCTACGAGCAGTACTTC. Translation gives CASSSGLGLYEQYF.

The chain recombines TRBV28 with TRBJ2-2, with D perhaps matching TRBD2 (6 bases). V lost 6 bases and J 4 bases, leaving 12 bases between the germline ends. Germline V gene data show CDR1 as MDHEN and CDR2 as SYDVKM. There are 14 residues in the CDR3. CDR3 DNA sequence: TGTGCCAGCAGCGCCCTGGGAGGCACCGGGGAGCTGTTTTTT. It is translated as CASSALGGTGELFF.

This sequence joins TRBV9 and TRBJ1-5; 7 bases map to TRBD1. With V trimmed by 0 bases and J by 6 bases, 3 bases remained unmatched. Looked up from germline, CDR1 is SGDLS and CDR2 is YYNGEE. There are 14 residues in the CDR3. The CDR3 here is CASSVGTGAQPQHF. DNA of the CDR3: TGTGCCAGCAGCGTAGGAACAGGGGCTCAGCCCCAGCATTTT.

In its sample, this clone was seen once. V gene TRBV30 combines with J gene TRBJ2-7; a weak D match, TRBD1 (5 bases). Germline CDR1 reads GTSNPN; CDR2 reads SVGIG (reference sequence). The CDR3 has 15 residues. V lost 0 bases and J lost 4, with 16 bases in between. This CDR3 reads CAWSVHMWQGYEQYF. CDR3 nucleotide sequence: TGTGCCTGGAGTGTACACATGTGGCAGGGATACGAGCAGTACTTC.

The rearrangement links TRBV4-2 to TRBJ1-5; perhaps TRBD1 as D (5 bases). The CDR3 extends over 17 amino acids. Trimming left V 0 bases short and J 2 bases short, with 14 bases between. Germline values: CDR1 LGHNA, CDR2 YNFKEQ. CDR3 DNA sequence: TGTGCCAGCAGCCAAGAGAGCAGGGCTCTCGGCAATCAGCCCCAGCATTTT. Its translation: CASSQESRALGNQPQHF.

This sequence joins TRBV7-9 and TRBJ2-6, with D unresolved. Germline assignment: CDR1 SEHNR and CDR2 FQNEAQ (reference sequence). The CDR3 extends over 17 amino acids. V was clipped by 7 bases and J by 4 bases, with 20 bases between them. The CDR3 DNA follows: TGTGCCAGCATCTTTGTGGTTGGGGAACCCGGGGCCAACGTCCTGACTTTC. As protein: CASIFVVGEPGANVLTF.

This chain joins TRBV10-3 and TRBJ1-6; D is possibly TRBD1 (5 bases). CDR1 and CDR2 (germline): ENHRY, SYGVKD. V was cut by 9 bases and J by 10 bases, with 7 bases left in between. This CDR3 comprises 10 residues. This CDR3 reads CAIGGSPLHF. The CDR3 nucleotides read TGTGCCATTGGGGGATCACCCCTCCACTTT.

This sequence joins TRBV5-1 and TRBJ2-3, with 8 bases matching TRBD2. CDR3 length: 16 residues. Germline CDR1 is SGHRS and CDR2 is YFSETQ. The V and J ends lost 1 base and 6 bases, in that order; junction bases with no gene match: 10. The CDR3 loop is CASSLPSGSGGDTQYF. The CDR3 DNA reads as TGCGCCAGCAGCTTGCCGAGCGGGAGTGGAGGGGATACGCAGTATTTT.

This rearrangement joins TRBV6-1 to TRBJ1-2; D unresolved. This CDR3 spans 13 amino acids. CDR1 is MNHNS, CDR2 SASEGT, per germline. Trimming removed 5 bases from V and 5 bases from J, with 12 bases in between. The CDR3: CASSFRWWYGYTF. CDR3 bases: TGTGCCAGCAGTTTTCGATGGTGGTATGGCTACACCTTC.

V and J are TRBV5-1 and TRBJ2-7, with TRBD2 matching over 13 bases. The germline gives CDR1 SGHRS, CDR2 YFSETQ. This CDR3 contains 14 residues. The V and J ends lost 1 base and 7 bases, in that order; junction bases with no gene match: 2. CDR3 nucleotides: TGCGCCAGCAGCTTGACTAGCGGGAGGGCGGAGCAGTACTTC. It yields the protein CASSLTSGRAEQYF.

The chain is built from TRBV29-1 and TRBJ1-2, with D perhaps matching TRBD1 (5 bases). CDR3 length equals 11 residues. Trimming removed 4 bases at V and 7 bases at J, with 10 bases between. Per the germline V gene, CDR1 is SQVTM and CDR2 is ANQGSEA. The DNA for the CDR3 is TGCAGCGTTGGGGCAGGGTCTGGCTACACCTTC. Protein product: CSVGAGSGYTF.

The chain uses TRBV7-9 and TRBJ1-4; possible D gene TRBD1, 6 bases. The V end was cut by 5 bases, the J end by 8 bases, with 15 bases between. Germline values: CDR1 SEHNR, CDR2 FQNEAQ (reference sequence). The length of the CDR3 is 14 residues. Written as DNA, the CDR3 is TGTGCCAGCAGCCCCATACAGGGAGACGAAAAACTGTTTTTT. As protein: CASSPIQGDEKLFF.

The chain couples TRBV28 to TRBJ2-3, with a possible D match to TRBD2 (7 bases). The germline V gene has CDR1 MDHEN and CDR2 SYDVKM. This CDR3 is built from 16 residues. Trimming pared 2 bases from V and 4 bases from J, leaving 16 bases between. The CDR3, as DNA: TGTGCCAGCAGTTTAGGGGCGGGGGCGCTCCCAGATACGCAGTATTTT. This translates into CASSLGAGALPDTQYF. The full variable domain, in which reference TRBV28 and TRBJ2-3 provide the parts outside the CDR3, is DVKVTQSSRYLVKRTGEKVFLECVQDMDHENMFWYRQDPGLGLRLIYFSYDVKMKEKGDIPEGYSVSREKKERFSLILESASTNQTSMYLCASSLGAGALPDTQYFGPGTRLTVL.

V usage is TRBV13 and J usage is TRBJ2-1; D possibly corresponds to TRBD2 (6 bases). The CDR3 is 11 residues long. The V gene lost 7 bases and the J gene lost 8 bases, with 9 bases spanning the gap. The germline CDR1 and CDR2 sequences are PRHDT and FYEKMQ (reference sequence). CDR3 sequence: CASKGGDEQFF. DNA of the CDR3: TGTGCCAGCAAGGGAGGAGATGAGCAGTTCTTC.

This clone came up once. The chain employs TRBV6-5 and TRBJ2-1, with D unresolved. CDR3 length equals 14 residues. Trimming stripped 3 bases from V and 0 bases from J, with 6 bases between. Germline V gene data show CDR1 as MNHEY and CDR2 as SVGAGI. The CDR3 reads CASSYYSSYNEQFF. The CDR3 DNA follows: TGTGCCAGCAGTTATTACAGCTCCTACAATGAGCAGTTCTTC.

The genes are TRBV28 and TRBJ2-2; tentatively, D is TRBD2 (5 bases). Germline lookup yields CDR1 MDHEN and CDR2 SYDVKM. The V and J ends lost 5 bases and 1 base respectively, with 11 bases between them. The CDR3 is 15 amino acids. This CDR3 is CASSTYGGNTGELFF. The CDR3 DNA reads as TGTGCCAGCAGTACTTACGGAGGGAACACCGGGGAGCTGTTTTTT.

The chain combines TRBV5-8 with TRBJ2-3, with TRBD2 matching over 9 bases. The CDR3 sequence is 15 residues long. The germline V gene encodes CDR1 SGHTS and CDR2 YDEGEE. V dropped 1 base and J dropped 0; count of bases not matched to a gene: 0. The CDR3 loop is CASSLTSGSTDTQYF. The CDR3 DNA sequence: TGTGCCAGCAGCTTGACTAGCGGGAGCACAGATACGCAGTATTTT.

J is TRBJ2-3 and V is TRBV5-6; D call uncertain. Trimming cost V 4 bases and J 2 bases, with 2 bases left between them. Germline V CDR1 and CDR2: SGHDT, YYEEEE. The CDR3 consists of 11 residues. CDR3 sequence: CASSTTDTQYF. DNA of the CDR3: TGTGCCAGCAGCACCACAGATACGCAGTATTTT. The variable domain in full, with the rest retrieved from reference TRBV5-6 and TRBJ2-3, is DAGVTQSPTHLIKTRGQQVTLRCSPKSGHDTVSWYQQALGQGPQFIFQYYEEEERQRGNFPDRFSGHQFPNYSSELNVNALLLGDSALYLCASSTTDTQYFGPGTRLTVL.

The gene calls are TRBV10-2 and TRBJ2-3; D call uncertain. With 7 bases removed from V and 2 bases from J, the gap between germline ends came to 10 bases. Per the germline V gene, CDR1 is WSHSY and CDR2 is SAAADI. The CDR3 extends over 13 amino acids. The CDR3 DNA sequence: TGCGCCAGCATTGGGTTACACACAGATACGCAGTATTTT. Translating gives CASIGLHTDTQYF.

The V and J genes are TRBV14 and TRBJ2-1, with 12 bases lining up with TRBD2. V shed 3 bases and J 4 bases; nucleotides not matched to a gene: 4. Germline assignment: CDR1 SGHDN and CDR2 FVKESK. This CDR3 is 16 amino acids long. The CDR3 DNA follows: TGTGCCAGCAGCCACCTAGCGGGAGGGCCTTACAATGAGCAGTTCTTC. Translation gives CASSHLAGGPYNEQFF.

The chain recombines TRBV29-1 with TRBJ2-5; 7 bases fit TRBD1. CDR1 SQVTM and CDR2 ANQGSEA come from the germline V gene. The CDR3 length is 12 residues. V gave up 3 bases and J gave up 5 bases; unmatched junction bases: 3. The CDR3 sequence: CSVDDREETQYF. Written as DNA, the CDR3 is TGCAGCGTTGACGACAGGGAGGAGACCCAGTACTTC.

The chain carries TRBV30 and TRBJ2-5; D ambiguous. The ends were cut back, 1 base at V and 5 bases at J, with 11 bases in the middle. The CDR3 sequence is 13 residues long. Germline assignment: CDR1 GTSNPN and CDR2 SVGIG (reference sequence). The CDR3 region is CAWSEGLRETQYF. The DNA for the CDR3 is TGTGCCTGGAGTGAAGGCCTCAGGGAGACCCAGTACTTC.

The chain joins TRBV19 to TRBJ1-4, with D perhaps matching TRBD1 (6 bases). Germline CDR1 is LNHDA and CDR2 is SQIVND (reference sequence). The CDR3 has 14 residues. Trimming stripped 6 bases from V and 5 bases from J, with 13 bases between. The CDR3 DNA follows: TGTGCCAGTAGCGGGACAACTCCGAATGAAAAACTGTTTTTT. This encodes CASSGTTPNEKLFF.

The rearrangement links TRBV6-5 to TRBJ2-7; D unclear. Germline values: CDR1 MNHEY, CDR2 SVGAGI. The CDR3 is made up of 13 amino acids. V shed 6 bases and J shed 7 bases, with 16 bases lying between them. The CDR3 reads CASSRTVREEQYF. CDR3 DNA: TGTGCCAGCAGCCGAACAGTTAGGGAAGAGCAGTACTTC.

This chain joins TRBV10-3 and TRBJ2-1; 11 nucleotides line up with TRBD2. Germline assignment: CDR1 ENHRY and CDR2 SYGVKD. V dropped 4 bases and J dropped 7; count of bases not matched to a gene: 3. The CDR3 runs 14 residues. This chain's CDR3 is CAISVAGGGNEQFF. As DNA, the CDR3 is TGTGCCATCAGTGTAGCGGGAGGGGGTAATGAGCAGTTCTTC.

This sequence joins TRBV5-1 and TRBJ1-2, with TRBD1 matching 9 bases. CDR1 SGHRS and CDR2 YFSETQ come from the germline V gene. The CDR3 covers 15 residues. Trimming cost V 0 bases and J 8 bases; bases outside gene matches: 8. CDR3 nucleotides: TGCGCCAGCAGCTTGGTCCCGGGACAGGGAGGAGGCTACACCTTC. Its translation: CASSLVPGQGGGYTF.

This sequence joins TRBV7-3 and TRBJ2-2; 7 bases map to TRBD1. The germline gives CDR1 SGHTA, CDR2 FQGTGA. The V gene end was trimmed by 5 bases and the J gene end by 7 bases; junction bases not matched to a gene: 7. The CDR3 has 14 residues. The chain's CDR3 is CASSAGGSDGELFF. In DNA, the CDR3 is TGTGCCAGCAGCGCAGGGGGTAGCGACGGGGAGCTGTTTTTT.